This T cell receptor (beta chain) came from a study of T-cell reconstitution after alpha-beta-depleted transplantation in children. Molecular barcoding with unique molecular identifiers was used for the TCRbeta library. MiXCR, applied by TCRdb to the PCR reads, yields one record per CDR3 protein. The sample carries a few hundred thousand distinct CDR3 sequences, over 9.5% recorded once. The CDR3 contains 14 residues. Trimming shortened V by 2 bases and J by 7 bases, and 15 bases separated the two germline ends. Ten or more counts support this clonotype. The chain combines TRBV12-3 or TRBV12-4 with TRBJ2-7; perhaps TRBD2 as D (6 bases). The sample in question was PBMCs from the stem cell graft donor, obtained from the stem cell graft. The receptor was derived from a human donor who donated a stem cell graft to a child with SCID. This CDR3 is CASSLMGFGGEQYF. The CDR3 DNA sequence: TGTGCCAGCAGTTTAATGGGCTTCGGAGGGGAGCAGTACTTC.